These T cell receptor beta chains were read from a single sample in a study of blood T cell repertoires in COVID-19. Sequenced by immunoSEQ multiplex PCR; TCRdb stores in-frame clones only, minus some. This table holds 60,000 to 80,000 clones, roughly 83% found once. Specimen: peripheral blood. The receptor set was obtained from a man aged 45-60 years with active COVID-19. The CDR3 runs from the conserved cysteine through the conserved F or W. A D gene is named only where the DNA matches it firmly. The listing skips clone size in some rows; elsewhere it reads once, few, many or a size class.

clone_size d_call j_call v_call cdr3_aa cdr3_nt
. TRBD1 TRBJ2-7 TRBV18 CASSPGQGDYEQYF TGTGCCAGCTCCCCGGGACAGGGTGATTACGAGCAGTACTTC
. . TRBJ2-5 TRBV7-2 CASSLYQQKTQYF TGTGCCAGCAGCTTATACCAACAGAAGACCCAGTACTTC
. TRBD1 TRBJ2-7 TRBV30 CAWSVGGHEQYF TGTGCCTGGAGTGTAGGGGGCCACGAGCAGTACTTC
. . TRBJ1-3 TRBV3-1/TRBV3-2 CASSRGGGSVAGNTIYF TGTGCCAGCAGCCGAGGCGGGGGTTCCGTTGCTGGAAACACCATATATTTT
. . TRBJ1-1 TRBV5-1 CASSFGWGRTEAFF TGCGCCAGCAGTTTTGGGTGGGGGCGGACTGAAGCTTTCTTT
. . TRBJ2-3 TRBV29-1 CSVASIDTQYF TGCAGCGTTGCTAGCATAGATACGCAGTATTTT
. . TRBJ2-7 TRBV19 CASSTYYEQYF TGTGCCAGTAGTACTTACTACGAGCAGTACTTC
. TRBD2 TRBJ2-1 TRBV5-5 CASSSGGSQYNEQFF TGTGCCAGCAGCTCGGGGGGATCCCAATACAATGAGCAGTTCTTC
. . TRBJ1-2 TRBV4-1 CASSQWAGASGYTF TGCGCCAGCAGCCAATGGGCAGGGGCTTCTGGCTACACCTTC
. TRBD1 TRBJ2-2 TRBV12-5 CASGPGTGLGFF TGTGCTAGTGGTCCGGGGACAGGCCTGGGGTTTTTT
. . TRBJ2-1 TRBV29-1 CSVPGYNEQFF TGCAGCGTTCCGGGATACAATGAGCAGTTCTTC
. TRBD1 TRBJ1-5 TRBV7-2 CASSLDRSKGQPQHF TGTGCCAGCAGCTTGGACAGGTCAAAAGGACAGCCCCAGCATTTT
once TRBD1 TRBJ2-7 TRBV5-1 CASSFRDRGSNEQYF TGCGCCAGCAGCTTCCGGGACAGGGGCTCCAACGAGCAGTACTTC